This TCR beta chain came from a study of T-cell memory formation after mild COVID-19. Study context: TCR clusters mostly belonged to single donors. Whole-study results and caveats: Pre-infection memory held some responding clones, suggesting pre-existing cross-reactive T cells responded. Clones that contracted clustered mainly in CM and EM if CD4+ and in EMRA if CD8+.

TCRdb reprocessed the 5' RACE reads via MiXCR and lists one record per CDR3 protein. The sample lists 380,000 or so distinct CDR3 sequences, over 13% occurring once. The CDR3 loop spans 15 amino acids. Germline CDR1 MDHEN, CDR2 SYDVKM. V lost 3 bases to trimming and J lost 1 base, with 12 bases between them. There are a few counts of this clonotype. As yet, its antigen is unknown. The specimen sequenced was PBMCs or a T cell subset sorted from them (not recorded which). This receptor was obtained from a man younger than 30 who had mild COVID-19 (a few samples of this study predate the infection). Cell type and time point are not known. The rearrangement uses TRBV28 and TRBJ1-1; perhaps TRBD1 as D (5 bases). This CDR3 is CASSFQGGGNTEAFF. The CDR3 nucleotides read TGTGCCAGCAGTTTCCAGGGAGGAGGGAACACTGAAGCTTTCTTT.